This T cell receptor beta chain was captured by sequencing in a study of cytomegalovirus exposure and HLA in healthy donors (dated by TCRdb to 2016 to 2017). In terms of the full investigation: According to an earlier analysis of 587 of the donors, about 179 million T cells yielded over 90 million unique TCR beta sequences and around 300 Gb of sequence data. Roughly 300 gigabases of sequencing data and around 87 million unique TCR sequences were included in an early release covering over 600 HLA-typed donors. The genetic ancestry cluster associated with self-reported Caucasian donors included 81% of the roughly 400 genotyped donors. The study aimed to test whether cataloging public T cell receptors could reveal signatures of past pathogen exposure. The study used immunosequencing to profile the T cell repertoires of around 600 subjects and linked those repertoires to cytomegalovirus serostatus. Along with the approximately 650-subject first cohort, a separate validation cohort of around 120 different subjects was used. High-throughput TCR immunosequencing, statistical association of individual TCRs with disease status, and machine learning were combined to predict cytomegalovirus infection status. A later analysis re-analyzed previously published TCR beta repertoires from 600 to 850 donors and added high-resolution HLA genotyping to study TCR occurrence patterns. Rather than using new phenotypic data, the later analysis identified candidate immune exposures from TCR beta sequences and from how often those sequences occurred across donors. In an earlier analysis of 500 to 650 of the donors, high-throughput TCR beta sequencing was used to judge whether each TCR beta V gene segment behaved as functional or pseudogenic. Donor age, sex, ethnicity and CMV serostatus were collected together with the repertoire data. Genome-wide SNP genotypes for about 60% of the 666 donors were used in a later genetic analysis, which treated that subset as a discovery cohort. All discovery cohort repertoires had been generated on a single sequencing platform. HLA typing covered class I and class II loci at four-digit resolution. The number of typed donors differed by locus: about 629-640 for A, B, C, DRB1 and DQB1; some 540 for DQA1; 606 for DPA1; and about 470 for DPB1. Roughly 5 DR-DQ haplotypes were treated as single units for association and clustering because of strong linkage in the cohort. Among about 400 genotyped donors of the cohort, an average of approximately 240,000 unique TCR beta nucleotide sequences was sequenced per donor, of which roughly 17% were non-productive.

General findings and caveats noted by the study authors: Correlated functional status among segregating V segments might be attributable to linkage disequilibrium, but an unknown experimental factor could not be ruled out. Because counts were too low, roughly 18 rarely observed V segments, including chromosome 9 orphons, were left out of the earlier analysis of some 600 of the donors. It was suggested by the authors that the approach could potentially be generalized to other disease states and immunological phenotypes. Broadly in line with IMGT annotations, most TCR beta V segments showed up in productive rearrangements about 87% or about 30% of the time in an earlier analysis of several hundred of the donors. In this cohort, only TCR beta chains were sequenced, and detectable features were limited by the absence of alpha or paired-chain data. Cytomegalovirus status was reported to be diagnosed by the classifier with high specificity and sensitivity in both the original and validation cohorts. A cluster of highly shared sequence variants was judged likely to represent a technical artifact of the sequencing pipeline. In a later analysis, most CMV-associated TCR beta chains were found to appear HLA-restricted, with HLA associations seemingly driven largely by CMV exposure. According to a later genetic analysis, donors in an Asian-associated ancestry cluster had fewer N-insertions in productive TCRs than the approximately 690-donor mean. In a later analysis, TCR association rates were found to vary across HLA loci, with the most associated TCRs seen for DRB1 alleles and the fewest for HLA-C alleles. Most TCR sequences were observed very rarely across donors, whereas some public TCRs were present in many individuals. CMV serostatus was the only immune exposure information available for the cohort. At a false discovery rate of 0.05, a later analysis linked under 20,000 TCR beta sequences to specific HLA alleles. Three of the identified cytomegalovirus-associated TCR beta chains were confirmed in vitro to be specific for cytomegalovirus antigens. Roughly uniform sequencing depth across donors was assumed in presence/absence analyses, although this assumption may not hold. A further reported finding was that TCR beta sequences accurately predicted the HLA-A and HLA-B alleles for most subjects in the first cohort. In a later genetic analysis, a missense DCLRE1C variant was associated with V-gene and J-gene trimming of TCR beta chains, and the association was replicated in an independent cohort. Because HLA typing was unavailable for some donors at each locus, only the typed subset was used in association tests. When HLA alleles, especially DR and DQ, strongly co-occurred, TCR associations were difficult to assign to individual alleles. A later analysis reported that several top co-occurrence clusters appeared linked to parvovirus B19, influenza, CMV and Epstein-Barr virus. Some IMGT-functional V segments, including TRBV6-2 and TRBV6-3, could not be distinguished by the 87-base-pair reads and were therefore excluded. In a later analysis, HLA-associated TCR beta chains were found to be more clonally expanded and to have lower generation probabilities than equally common non-associated chains. In the study, some 160 TCR beta chains were listed as associated with cytomegalovirus.

Of note for this clone: Its antigen target is currently unknown. Within one base of it there is no much larger clone, and no base qualities were kept.

CDR1 and CDR2 are read off the germline V gene as MGHRA and YSYEKL. Germline trimming amounts to 3 bases on V and 5 bases on J, with 4 as the count of junction bases outside the gene matches. The CDR3 sequence holds 15 residues, the cysteine and phenylalanine included. The only DNA kept is the CDR3, 45 bases in frame from the first base. Library preparation was by the immunoSEQ multiplex PCR assay. A mixture of 60 forward primers for TCR Vbeta segments and 13 reverse primers for TCR Jbeta segments was used in the multiplex PCR. The CDR3 region of rearranged TCR beta genes was amplified from genomic DNA by a multiplex PCR assay. Amplified TCR beta libraries were sequenced as 87-base-pair reads on the Illumina HiSeq System. For the original study's pipeline: A later analysis tallied tens of millions of unique TCR beta chains across the 666 repertoires, and approximately 12 million of those chains were shared by two or more donors. Raw reads were error-corrected and collapsed into unique sequences with a nearest-neighbor algorithm that merged closely related sequences to remove PCR and sequencing errors. V, D and J gene segments were assigned by aligning CDR3 sequences to IMGT reference sequences. For a sequence to be retained, a match of at least six nucleotides to both a V gene segment and a J gene segment was required. A rearrangement was called productive if the CDR3 had no stop codons and remained in frame with V and J, and every other rearrangement was called non-productive. CDR3 was defined according to IMGT convention as the region running from the second conserved V-encoded cysteine to the conserved J-encoded phenylalanine. The earlier analysis of 550 to 650 of the donors excluded any sequence lacking an unambiguous match to a single V gene segment. In an earlier analysis of 587 of the donors, a V segment was called functional when productive rearrangements were above 56.7%, and segregating when the standard deviation between donors exceeded 5%. To diagnose cytomegalovirus status from the catalog of TCR beta chain sequences, a statistical classification framework was built. In a later analysis, TCR nucleotide sequences were compared against IMGT/GENE-DB human TR gene sequences so that V and J genes could be assigned. Using the TCRdist pipeline, a later analysis assigned CDR3 sequences along with most-parsimonious VDJ recombination scenarios. A later analysis defined each TCR beta chain by its CDR3 amino acid sequence plus V-gene family, and excluded reads lacking a unique V-gene family. As a way to deal with suspected cross-contamination and a sequencing artifact, a later analysis dropped approximately 570 nucleotide sequences that were highly shared and had low generation probability. A later analysis calculated a clonal expansion index for each public chain from normalized within-repertoire ranks of inferred template counts. Generation probabilities in a later analysis came from a VDJ recombination model fitted to out-of-frame rearrangements, and those results were checked against IGoR. Hypergeometric tests were used in a later analysis to score TCR-TCR, TCR-HLA and TCR-CMV co-occurrence, with a repertoire-size bias correction applied to the TCR pairs. A later analysis estimated false discovery rates by permuting HLA or CMV assignments 20 times. In a later analysis, co-occurring TCRs were grouped using DBSCAN, with TCRdist sequence similarity added in when clustering inside HLA-allele-positive subsets. For co-occurrence clustering, repertoires with fewer than 30,000 or more than 120,000 public chains were excluded, along with four or five repertoires with anomalous nucleotide sharing. TCRdb's version of the immuneACCESS table is confined to in-frame rearrangements and falls short of the full clone set. An unresolved V gene accounts for under half of the shortfall where checked; the remainder is of unknown origin. Clone size and V and J calls were adopted from that table, with D and trimming inferred from the DNA. A total of about 130,000 clones appear in this sample, over 80% of them only once. Around 20% of the sample is held by the ten biggest clonotypes.

In total, 500 to 700 healthy bone marrow donors made up the cohort. Cohort members were all nominally healthy when sampled, although unrecorded immune exposures were likely present. The donor was CMV seropositive and belonged to the group of 250 to 350 seropositive cohort members. Each donor provided a peripheral blood sample, and peripheral blood mononuclear cells were used for TCR beta sequencing. Genomic DNA extraction from the blood cell samples was performed with the Qiagen DNeasy Blood Extraction Kit. The sequenced sample was PBMCs. This chain is built from TRBV4-1 and TRBJ2-3, with 11 bases in between that match TRBD2. The sequence came from a man in his late teens or twenties in good health and CMV-seropositive. The DNA sequence is as follows: TGCGCCAGCAGCCAGACTAGCGGGGTGGTAGATACGCAGTATTTT. Translated, it reads CASSQTSGVVDTQYF.